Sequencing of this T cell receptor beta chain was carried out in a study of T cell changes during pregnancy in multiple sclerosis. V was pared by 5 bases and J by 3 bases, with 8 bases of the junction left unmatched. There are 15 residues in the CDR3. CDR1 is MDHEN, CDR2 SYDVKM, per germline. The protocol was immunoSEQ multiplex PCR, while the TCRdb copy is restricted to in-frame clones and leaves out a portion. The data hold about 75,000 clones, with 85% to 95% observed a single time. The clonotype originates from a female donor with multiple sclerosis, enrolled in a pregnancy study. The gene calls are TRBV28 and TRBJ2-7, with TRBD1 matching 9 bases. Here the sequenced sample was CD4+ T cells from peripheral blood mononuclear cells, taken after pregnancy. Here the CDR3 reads CASSITGTGYYEQYF. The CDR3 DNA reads TGTGCCAGCAGTATCACCGGGACAGGGTACTACGAGCAGTACTTC.